This TCR beta chain came from a study of technical replicates of blood from a handful of donors. TCRdb's table, derived via immunoSEQ multiplex PCR, lists solely in-frame clones and lacks some. The table lists approximately 97,000 clones, 85% to 95% of them singletons. The CDR3 length is 15 residues. The germline gives CDR1 MNHEY, CDR2 SMNVEV (reference sequence). Trimming took off 2 bases at V and 0 bases at J, with 10 bases between the two ends. V usage is TRBV27 and J usage is TRBJ1-1; a possible D gene is TRBD1 (5 bases). The sequence was collected from a human donor in good health. Material: T cells isolated from PBMCs. The CDR3 loop is CASSLTEGVNTEAFF. CDR3 nucleotides: TGTGCCAGCAGTTTAACCGAAGGGGTGAACACTGAAGCTTTCTTT.